This T cell receptor beta chain was sequenced during a study of blood T cell repertoires in COVID-19. Turning to the study itself: Spain, Italy and the United States supplied samples that represented acute and convalescent COVID-19. T cells, B-cell-depleted T cells, or PBMCs supplied cDNA or gDNA.

Authors' processing steps: Nucleated cell number was recorded as an estimate derived from reference gene primer amplification. Generated by immunoSEQ multiplex PCR, the TCRdb table keeps only in-frame clones and is missing some. V, J and clone size are those of that table, while D and trimming were read from the DNA. The sample has roughly 500,000 clones; around 85% are singletons. Germline values: CDR1 SGHAT, CDR2 FQNNGV. This CDR3 has 16 residues. J was trimmed by 5 bases and V by 5 bases; bases with no gene match: 13. The age range of participants was about 18 to 100 years, with residence in under 25 US areas.

Input material: PBMCs or T cells enriched from blood (not recorded which). This receptor was taken from a woman aged 60 to 75 who had recovered from COVID-19. V is TRBV11-2 and J is TRBJ1-2, with 8 bases fitting TRBD1. The CDR3 reads CASSLATGEREYGYTF. In nucleotides, the CDR3 is TGTGCCAGCAGCCTAGCGACAGGGGAGAGAGAATATGGCTACACCTTC.